A selection of T cell receptor beta chains follows, all from one sample in a study of T cells in Graves' hyperthyroidism and ophthalmopathy. TCRdb analysed the multiplex PCR reads with MiXCR anew, one entry per CDR3 protein. The table shows hundreds of thousands of distinct CDR3 sequences, with roughly 13% occurring only once. The specimen was blood. Every receptor here comes from a woman under 30 with Graves' hyperthyroidism. Each CDR3 is given with its conserved first and last residue. A D gene is named only where the DNA matches it firmly. Clone sizes are given selectively: once, few, many, or a class where the clone is expanded.

d_gene	abundance	v_gene	j_gene	CDR3aa	CDR3nt
-	-	TRBV6-1	TRBJ1-1	CASGHEFSPGAFF	TGTGCCAGCGGCCACGAGTTCTCTCCGGGCGCTTTCTTT
-	few	TRBV10-3	TRBJ1-1	CAISVQPTMNTEAFF	TGTGCCATCAGTGTGCAGCCGACTATGAACACTGAAGCTTTCTTT
TRBD1	-	TRBV5-1	TRBJ2-2	CASSRDRANTGELFF	TGCGCCAGCAGCAGGGACAGGGCGAACACCGGGGAGCTGTTTTTT
TRBD2	many	TRBV11-2	TRBJ2-7	CASSSGTSRSEQYF	TGTGCCAGCAGCTCCGGGACTAGTCGATCCGAGCAGTACTTC
TRBD1	-	TRBV6-9	TRBJ1-1	CASSYSGQVAEAFF	TGTGCCAGCAGTTATTCCGGACAGGTCGCTGAAGCTTTCTTT
TRBD2	many	TRBV28	TRBJ2-5	CASTPPGREETQYF	TGTGCCAGCACCCCCCCGGGGAGGGAAGAGACCCAGTACTTC
TRBD2	-	TRBV18	TRBJ2-7	CASSPTGTSDEQYF	TGTGCCAGCTCGCCGACAGGGACTAGCGACGAGCAGTACTTC
-	many	TRBV18	TRBJ2-3	CASSPPSRQVLRTDTQYF	TGTGCCAGCTCACCCCCATCCCGACAGGTACTACGCACAGATACGCAGTATTTT
TRBD2	many	TRBV20-1	TRBJ2-1	CSASRLAGGAYNEQFF	TGCAGTGCTTCCCGACTAGCGGGAGGTGCGTACAATGAGCAGTTCTTC
-	many	TRBV5-6	TRBJ1-1	CASSWGGGNTEAFF	TGTGCCAGCAGCTGGGGAGGTGGGAACACTGAAGCTTTCTTT
-	few	TRBV3-1	TRBJ2-7	CASSPSLAYEQYF	TGTGCCAGCAGCCCCTCACTAGCCTACGAGCAGTACTTC
TRBD2	many	TRBV20-1	TRBJ2-3	CSAGAGVTDTQYF	TGCAGTGCCGGAGCGGGGGTAACAGATACGCAGTATTTT
-	many	TRBV18	TRBJ2-3	CASSPYSGGGADTQYF	TGTGCCAGCTCACCCTATAGCGGAGGTGGGGCAGATACGCAGTATTTT
-	many	TRBV28	TRBJ1-2	CAALANYGYTF	TGTGCCGCCTTGGCCAACTATGGCTACACCTTC
TRBD2	many	TRBV6-1	TRBJ2-7	CASTDGGGISYEQYF	TGTGCCAGCACCGACGGGGGGGGTATCTCCTACGAGCAGTACTTC
-	-	TRBV4-1	TRBJ2-7	CASSQNRAGVYEQYF	TGCGCCAGCAGCCAAAATAGGGCAGGGGTTTACGAGCAGTACTTC
-	many	TRBV30	TRBJ2-7	CASSADTYEQYF	TGTGCCTCCTCGGCCGACACTTACGAGCAGTACTTC
-	-	TRBV20-1	TRBJ2-7	CSARPGGRPGEQYF	TGCAGTGCTAGACCCGGGGGACGGCCGGGGGAGCAGTACTTC
-	few	TRBV28	TRBJ1-1	CASSFRVEAFF	TGTGCCAGCAGTTTTAGGGTTGAAGCTTTCTTT
-	many	TRBV7-9	TRBJ2-7	CASSLEGIGILEQYF	TGTGCCAGCAGCTTAGAAGGGATTGGGATCCTTGAGCAGTACTTC
-	few	TRBV5-8	TRBJ2-1	CASSRGRFGVDEQFF	TGTGCCAGCAGCAGAGGGAGGTTCGGGGTGGATGAGCAGTTCTTC
TRBD1	many	TRBV4-1	TRBJ1-5	CASSQQGGWDQPQHF	TGCGCCAGCAGCCAACAGGGGGGTTGGGATCAGCCCCAGCATTTT
-	many	TRBV24-1	TRBJ2-5	CATLKKDRKETQYF	TGTGCCACCCTCAAGAAAGACAGAAAAGAGACCCAGTACTTC
-	many	TRBV7-2	TRBJ1-1	CASSLAGAEAFF	TGTGCCAGCAGCTTAGCGGGGGCTGAAGCTTTCTTT
TRBD2	many	TRBV7-2	TRBJ2-7	CASSIVPIAGGGSYEQYF	TGTGCCAGCAGCATCGTTCCCATAGCGGGAGGGGGCTCCTACGAGCAGTACTTC
-	-	TRBV27	TRBJ1-4	CASALGGDGEKLFF	TGTGCCAGCGCATTGGGGGGGGATGGCGAAAAACTGTTTTTT
TRBD1	-	TRBV18	TRBJ2-7	CASSRTGQGASYEQYF	TGTGCCAGCTCACGCACTGGACAGGGGGCCTCCTACGAGCAGTACTTC
-	few	TRBV2	TRBJ1-2	CASSGGTSYGYTF	TGTGCCAGCAGTGGTGGGACAAGCTATGGCTACACCTTC
-	many	TRBV12-3/TRBV12-4	TRBJ1-1	CASSLRSGGVGTEAFF	TGTGCCAGCAGTTTACGGTCGGGGGGAGTCGGCACTGAAGCTTTCTTT
-	few	TRBV27	TRBJ2-7	CASSPHNEGNEQYF	TGTGCCAGCAGTCCTCACAATGAAGGCAACGAGCAGTACTTC
-	many	TRBV6-1	TRBJ1-1	CASSNERPAFF	TGTGCCAGCAGTAACGAGAGACCGGCTTTCTTT
TRBD2	many	TRBV6-1	TRBJ2-6	CASGTSAVGANVLTF	TGTGCCAGCGGGACTAGCGCGGTTGGGGCCAACGTCCTGACTTTC
-	-	TRBV9	TRBJ2-1	CASSVGSQGPYNEQFF	TGTGCCAGCAGCGTAGGGTCCCAAGGGCCCTACAATGAGCAGTTCTTC
-	-	TRBV3-1	TRBJ2-7	CASSARGVRGQYF	TGTGCCAGCAGCGCACGGGGCGTTCGAGGGCAGTACTTC
-	many	TRBV28	TRBJ1-5	CASYGPRRNQPQHF	TGTGCCAGCTACGGCCCCAGGAGGAATCAGCCCCAGCATTTT
-	few	TRBV20-1	TRBJ1-1	CSPREAFF	TGCAGTCCGCGGGAAGCTTTCTTT
TRBD2	-	TRBV20-1	TRBJ2-1	CSARDLSAGVGNEQFF	TGCAGTGCTAGAGATCTTTCAGCGGGAGTAGGCAATGAGCAGTTCTTC
-	many	TRBV18	TRBJ2-1	CASSPSAGPYNEQFF	TGTGCCAGCTCACCCTCTGCGGGACCCTACAATGAGCAGTTCTTC
-	few	TRBV20-1	TRBJ2-5	CSARDSRVYRQADQETQYF	TGCAGTGCTAGAGACTCTCGGGTCTATCGCCAGGCCGACCAAGAGACCCAGTACTTC
-	many	TRBV18	TRBJ1-2	CASSRLTSPTYGYTF	TGTGCCAGCTCGCGGTTAACTTCCCCAACCTATGGCTACACCTTC
TRBD1	many	TRBV13	TRBJ1-1	CASSVRGPNTEAFF	TGTGCCAGCAGCGTCAGGGGGCCGAACACTGAAGCTTTCTTT
-	many	TRBV6-1	TRBJ2-5	CASNHPTVGQETQYF	TGTGCCAGCAATCACCCGACGGTGGGGCAAGAGACCCAGTACTTC
TRBD2	-	TRBV7-2	TRBJ2-3	CASRSGRGSSTDTQYF	TGTGCCAGCAGGTCGGGGCGGGGGAGTAGCACAGATACGCAGTATTTT
TRBD1	-	TRBV30	TRBJ1-1	CAWSVTGVSEAFF	TGTGCCTGGAGTGTCACAGGGGTCTCTGAAGCTTTCTTT
-	many	TRBV7-2	TRBJ1-1	CASSLTRFRAFF	TGTGCCAGCAGCTTAACCCGTTTCCGAGCTTTCTTT
-	many	TRBV12-3/TRBV12-4	TRBJ1-1	CASRGSNTEAFF	TGTGCCAGCAGAGGGTCGAACACTGAAGCTTTCTTT
-	-	TRBV6-1	TRBJ2-5	CASSDGQQETQYF	TGTGCCAGCAGTGATGGGCAGCAAGAGACCCAGTACTTC
-	many	TRBV3-1	TRBJ1-5	CASSAQGRQPQHF	TGTGCCAGCAGCGCGCAAGGGAGGCAGCCCCAGCATTTT
-	-	TRBV20-1	TRBJ2-4	CSALGGSKNIQYF	TGCAGTGCCCTGGGGGGCTCCAAAAACATTCAGTACTTC
TRBD2	-	TRBV5-1	TRBJ2-1	CASSLDGRALNEQFF	TGCGCCAGCAGCTTGGACGGGAGGGCCCTCAATGAGCAGTTCTTC